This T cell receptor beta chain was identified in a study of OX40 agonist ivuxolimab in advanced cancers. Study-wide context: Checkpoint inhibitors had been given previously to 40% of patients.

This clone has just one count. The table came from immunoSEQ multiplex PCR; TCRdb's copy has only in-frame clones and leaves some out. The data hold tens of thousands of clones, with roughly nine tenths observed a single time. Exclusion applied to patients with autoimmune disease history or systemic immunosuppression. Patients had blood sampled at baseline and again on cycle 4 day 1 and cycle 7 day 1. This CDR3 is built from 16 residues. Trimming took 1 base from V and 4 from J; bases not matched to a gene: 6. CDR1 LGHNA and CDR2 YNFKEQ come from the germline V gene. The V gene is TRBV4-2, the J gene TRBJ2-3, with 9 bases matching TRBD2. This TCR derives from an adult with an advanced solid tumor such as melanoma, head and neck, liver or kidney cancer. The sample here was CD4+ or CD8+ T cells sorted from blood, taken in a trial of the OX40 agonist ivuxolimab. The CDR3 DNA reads TGTGCCAGCAGCCAAGTGGGGATAGCGGGAGCAGATACGCAGTATTTT. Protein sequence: CASSQVGIAGADTQYF.